This TCR beta chain was found in a study of blood T cell repertoires in COVID-19 (dated by TCRdb to 2020 to 2021). Study-level background: Samples covering the acute and convalescent phases of COVID-19 were provided by collaborators in the United States, Italy and Spain. The prospective study material was composed of cDNA or gDNA derived from T cells, B-cell-depleted T cells, or PBMCs. The dataset comprised deeply sampled blood TCRbeta repertoires from subjects exposed to, actively infected with, or recovered from COVID-19. A freely available public database, intended as a resource for researchers studying the immune response to SARS-CoV-2, is where the repertoires were released. The samples were drawn from the first 160 participants of the ongoing ImmuneRACE study and from some 1,300 subjects provided by 6 global collaborators. A de-identified subject ID, COVID-19 status, age in years and sex were almost always included in the sample metadata. HLA class I and class II types, where available, came from metadata supplied by the sample provider rather than from assay-based typing.

Study-wide conclusions, independent of this receptor: How much clinical and demographic metadata was included differed by source and by participant, and the metadata was provided uncurated.

In regard to this clone: Its antigen is unknown. No base quality information exists; no much larger clone differs at one position.

The immunoSEQ Assay, a bias-controlled multiplex PCR, was used to amplify TCRbeta CDR3 regions from genomic DNA. Regarding the original processing steps: The number of nucleated cells in each sample was estimated from the amplification of reference gene primers within the assay. To quantify the absolute abundance of each unique TCRbeta CDR3 rearrangement, sequence reads were collapsed and filtered. Productive Simpson clonality was computed per sample as the square root of Simpson's diversity index over productive rearrangements. TCRdb carries this immuneACCESS record with in-frame sequences only. Its versions omit some clonotypes, under half of them owing to an unresolved V gene in the studies checked, with the rest unexplained. V, J and clone size reflect that table, while D and trimming were determined from the DNA. The sample has approximately 46,000 clones on record, roughly nine tenths of them singletons. In total, the top ten clones hold roughly 15% of the sample.

The CDR3, from cysteine to phenylalanine, totals 15 residues. Only the CDR3 region is kept as DNA, spanning 45 bases read in frame from base 1. V and J are trimmed by 5 bases and 0 bases, and the gene matches miss 1 base of the junction. Reading the germline V gene (reference sequence) gives CDR1 SEHNR and CDR2 FQNEAQ. Whole blood was collected in K2EDTA tubes by collaborating institutions according to the institutions' own protocols. For TCRbeta analysis, collaborators shipped samples in one of three forms: frozen whole blood, isolated PBMCs, or DNA extracted from either of those sample types. This receptor chain uses TRBV7-9 and TRBJ1-3; 10 bases in between match TRBD1. The sample taken for sequencing was peripheral blood. This TCR came from a man aged 65 to 85 with active COVID-19. The CDR3 here reads CASSRDRGSGNTIYF. The base sequence is TGTGCCAGCAGCCGGGACAGGGGCTCTGGAAACACCATATATTTT.